This paragraph covers one TCR beta chain sequence. It lacks a known antigen. A distance of 17 bases separates the germline ends of V and J, which lose 2 bases and 0 bases respectively. Counted from cysteine to phenylalanine, this CDR3 has 18 amino acids. This entry keeps only the CDR3 DNA: 54 bases, framed from base 1. Via the germline V gene, CDR1 is MGHRA and CDR2 YSYEKL. Library generation was performed with the immunoSEQ multiplex PCR assay. The multiplex PCR relied on a mix of 60 forward primers for TCR Vbeta segments and 13 reverse primers for TCR Jbeta segments. The CDR3 region of rearranged TCR beta genes was amplified from genomic DNA with a multiplex PCR assay. The amplified TCR beta libraries were sequenced on the Illumina HiSeq System as 87-base-pair reads. The published analysis was carried out like this. A later analysis counted about 80 million unique TCR beta chains across the 550 to 750 repertoires, and some 11 million of these chains were shared by at least two donors. To remove PCR and sequencing errors, raw reads were error-corrected and collapsed into unique sequences using a nearest-neighbor algorithm that merged closely related sequences. V, D and J gene segments were assigned by aligning CDR3 sequences to IMGT reference sequences. For a sequence to be retained, a match of at least six nucleotides was required to both a V gene segment and a J gene segment. A rearrangement was called productive if the CDR3 had no stop codons and remained in frame with V and J, and every other rearrangement was called non-productive. Following IMGT convention, CDR3 was defined as the stretch from the second conserved V-encoded cysteine to the conserved J-encoded phenylalanine. In an earlier analysis of some 550 of the donors, sequences lacking an unambiguous match to a single V gene segment were excluded. An earlier analysis of around 600 of the donors classified V segments as functional when productive rearrangements were above 56.7% and as segregating when the standard deviation between donors was above 5%. To diagnose cytomegalovirus status from the catalog of TCR beta chain sequences, a statistical classification framework was built. V and J gene assignment, in a later analysis, came from comparing TCR nucleotide sequences with IMGT/GENE-DB human TR gene sequences. The TCRdist pipeline was used in a later analysis to assign CDR3 sequences and most-parsimonious VDJ recombination scenarios. In a later analysis, each TCR beta chain was defined by its CDR3 amino acid sequence together with its V-gene family, and reads without a unique V-gene family were excluded. To address suspected cross-contamination and a sequencing artifact, a later analysis removed around 600 highly shared, low-generation-probability nucleotide sequences. For each public chain, a later analysis derived a clonal expansion index from normalized ranks of inferred template counts within each repertoire. In a later analysis, generation probabilities were computed using a VDJ recombination model fitted to out-of-frame rearrangements, and the results were checked against IGoR. A later analysis scored TCR-TCR, TCR-HLA and TCR-CMV co-occurrence with hypergeometric tests, applying a repertoire-size bias correction to TCR pairs. To estimate false discovery rates, a later analysis permuted the HLA or CMV assignments 20 times. In a later analysis, co-occurring TCRs were grouped with DBSCAN, and TCRdist sequence similarity was added when clustering was performed within HLA-allele-positive subsets. Repertoires with fewer than 30,000 or more than 120,000 public chains were left out of co-occurrence clustering, as were five repertoires with anomalous nucleotide sharing. Drawn from immuneACCESS, this table holds only the in-frame rearrangements with V and J called that TCRdb kept. Clones are partly lost; checked studies trace under half to an unresolved V gene and leave the rest unexplained. Clone size and the V and J calls come from that table; the DNA yielded D and trimming. This sample's listing comprises 150,000 to 200,000 clones. The ten largest account for roughly 1.3% of the sample.

The cohort consisted of hundreds of healthy bone marrow donors. Cohort members were all nominally healthy when sampled, although unrecorded immune exposures were likely present. The donor was CMV seronegative and was included in the group of a few hundred seronegative cohort members. Each donor provided a peripheral blood sample, and peripheral blood mononuclear cells were used for TCR beta sequencing. Genomic DNA was extracted from the blood cell samples with the Qiagen DNeasy Blood Extraction Kit. The data were taken from a study of cytomegalovirus exposure and HLA in healthy donors (TCRdb year 2017). For context, the study as a whole: An earlier analysis of 550 to 700 of the donors reported about 250 Gb of sequence data and around 110 million unique TCR beta sequences from about 179 million T cells. All discovery cohort repertoires had been generated using a single sequencing platform. The study used immunosequencing to profile the T cell repertoires of approximately 630 subjects and linked those repertoires to cytomegalovirus serostatus. A later genetic analysis took genome-wide SNP genotypes for about 60% of the roughly 670 donors and used that subset as a discovery cohort. An earlier analysis of more than 450 of the donors used high-throughput TCR beta sequencing to judge whether each TCR beta V gene segment behaved as functional or pseudogenic. The study aimed to test whether signatures of past pathogen exposure could be identified by cataloging public T cell receptors. A handful of DR-DQ haplotypes were handled as single units for association and clustering because linkage in the cohort was strong. Across some 400 genotyped donors of the cohort, an average of roughly 230,000 unique TCR beta nucleotide sequences per donor were sequenced, and roughly 17% of those sequences were non-productive. The number of donors typed differed by locus, with 629-630 for A, B, C, DRB1 and DQB1, around 500 for DQA1, 600 to 610 for DPA1, and 450 to 480 for DPB1. Of the roughly 390 genotyped donors, roughly 76% were placed in the genetic ancestry cluster associated with self-reported Caucasian donors. To study patterns of TCR occurrence, a later analysis re-analyzed previously published TCR beta repertoires from several hundred donors and added high-resolution HLA genotyping. Both class I and class II loci were covered by HLA typing, at four-digit resolution. Rather than using new phenotypic data, the later analysis identified candidate immune exposures from TCR beta sequences and from how often those sequences occurred across donors. About 280 gigabases of sequencing data and around 87 million unique TCR sequences were included in an early release covering about 600 HLA-typed donors. To predict cytomegalovirus infection status, the study brought together high-throughput TCR immunosequencing, statistical association of individual TCRs with disease status, and machine learning. Alongside the repertoire data, information on donor age, sex, ethnicity and CMV serostatus was compiled. A separate validation cohort of about 110 different subjects was used in addition to the approximately 700-subject first cohort.

Points the paper makes about the study in general: Sequencing depth was assumed to be roughly uniform across donors in the presence/absence analyses, though that assumption may not hold. In a later analysis, HLA-associated TCR beta chains were found to be more clonally expanded and to have lower generation probabilities than equally common non-associated chains. Assigning TCR associations to individual alleles was difficult when HLA alleles, especially DR and DQ, strongly co-occurred. In both the original and validation cohorts, the classifier was reported to diagnose cytomegalovirus status with high specificity and sensitivity. Because the 87-base-pair reads could not distinguish some IMGT-functional V segments, including TRBV6-2 and TRBV6-3, those segments were excluded. This cohort had only TCR beta chains sequenced, and the lack of alpha or paired-chain data limited which features could be detected. An association between a missense DCLRE1C variant and V-gene and J-gene trimming of TCR beta chains was found in a later genetic analysis and replicated in an independent cohort. In an earlier analysis of a few hundred of the donors, most TCR beta V segments were observed in productive rearrangements about 90% or about 30% of the time, broadly matching IMGT annotations. Across donors, most TCR sequences were observed very rarely, whereas some public TCRs were present in many individuals. Linkage disequilibrium might explain the correlated functional status among segregating V segments, but an unknown experimental factor could not be ruled out. The study listed over 150 TCR beta chains as associated with cytomegalovirus. Because counts were too low, about 18 rarely observed V segments, including chromosome 9 orphons, were left out of the earlier analysis of 587 of the donors. A further reported finding was that TCR beta sequences accurately predicted the HLA-A and HLA-B alleles for most subjects in the first cohort. CMV serostatus was the only immune exposure information available for the cohort. A few of the identified cytomegalovirus-associated TCR beta chains were confirmed in vitro to be specific for cytomegalovirus antigens. Most CMV-associated TCR beta chains appeared to be HLA-restricted in a later analysis, and the HLA associations seemed to be driven largely by CMV exposure. According to the authors, the approach could potentially be generalized to other disease states and immunological phenotypes. According to a later genetic analysis, donors in an Asian-associated ancestry cluster had fewer N-insertions in productive TCRs than the approximately 690-donor mean. Because HLA typing was unavailable for some donors at each locus, only the typed subset was used in association tests. A later analysis associated around 16,000 TCR beta sequences with specific HLA alleles at a false discovery rate of 0.05. A later analysis found that TCR association rates varied across HLA loci, with DRB1 alleles showing the most associated TCRs and HLA-C alleles the fewest. According to a later analysis, parvovirus B19, influenza, CMV and Epstein-Barr virus appeared linked to several top co-occurrence clusters. A cluster of highly shared sequence variants was judged likely to represent a technical artifact of the sequencing pipeline.

The sample was PBMCs. The chain is encoded by TRBV4-1 joined to TRBJ2-4; the D gene is possibly TRBD1, with 6 bases matching. The receptor comes from a woman aged 55-69 years in good health and CMV-seronegative. Read as DNA, the sequence is TGCGCCAGCAGCCAAATGCCTTCAGGGGTCTTAGCCAAAAACATTCAGTACTTC. It is translated as CASSQMPSGVLAKNIQYF.